Presented here are 10 T cell receptor beta chains from one specimen sequenced in a study of blood T cell repertoires in COVID-19. Assay: immunoSEQ multiplex PCR; the TCRdb copy retains only in-frame clones and omits some. The data hold 180,000 or so clones, with roughly 86% observed a single time. The sample comprised peripheral blood. These receptor sequences come from a man aged 35 to 55 who had recovered from COVID-19.

The gene calls are TRBV29-1 and TRBJ2-5; D unresolved. The CDR3 loop spans 13 amino acids. Germline V gene lookup returns CDR1 SQVTM and CDR2 ANQGSEA. Trimming shortened V by 2 bases and J by 5 bases, and 12 bases separated the two germline ends. As DNA, the CDR3 is TGCAGCGTTGAAAGTATCCCCGGGGAGACCCAGTACTTC. Its protein is CSVESIPGETQYF.

The V and J genes are TRBV7-2 and TRBJ1-4, with D maybe TRBD1 (6 bases). The V end lost 6 bases, the J end lost 4 bases, and 18 bases lay between the germline ends. Per germline, CDR1 SGHTA and CDR2 FQGNSA. This CDR3 has 16 amino acids. The CDR3 sequence is CASRLLPGQSNEKLFF. The CDR3 DNA sequence: TGTGCCAGCAGACTTTTACCGGGACAAAGTAATGAAAAACTGTTTTTT.

This rearrangement joins TRBV6-6 to TRBJ2-7, with 9 nucleotides matching TRBD2. Unmatched junction bases numbered 9, after V lost 3 bases and J lost 9 bases. Germline values: CDR1 MNHNY, CDR2 SVGAGI (reference sequence). The CDR3 extends over 14 amino acids. The CDR3 region has the DNA TGTGCCAGCAGTTATGGCGGGAGGGCCGACGGGCAGTACTTC. Protein sequence: CASSYGGRADGQYF.

The rearrangement joins TRBV7-9 to TRBJ2-4, with D possibly TRBD1 on 6 matching bases. The germline CDR1 and CDR2 sequences are SEHNR and FQNEAQ (reference sequence). The CDR3 runs 15 residues. The V end was cut by 2 bases, the J end by 5 bases, with 13 bases between. CDR3: CASSLLGGVENIQYF. CDR3 bases: TGTGCCAGCAGCTTATTAGGGGGAGTTGAAAACATTCAGTACTTC.

The CDR3, as DNA: TGTGCCAGCAGTAAAACAGGGGGCGGTCAGCCCCAGCATTTT. Protein product: CASSKTGGGQPQHF. V is TRBV6-6 and J is TRBJ1-5, with TRBD1 matching 9 bases. CDR3 length: 14 amino acids. Germline CDR1 MNHNY, CDR2 SVGAGI (reference sequence). J gave up 6 bases and V 5 bases, and 5 bases lay outside the gene matches.

The V call is TRBV4-2, the J call TRBJ2-7; D uncertain. CDR1 is LGHNA, CDR2 YNFKEQ, per germline. The CDR3 has 14 amino acids. The V end lost 0 bases, the J end lost 7 bases, and 13 bases lay between the germline ends. In nucleotides, the CDR3 is TGTGCCAGCAGCCAAGATATCGCCGAGAGGGAGCAGTACTTC. Translating gives CASSQDIAEREQYF.

The chain combines TRBV10-3 with TRBJ2-1; no clear D. The CDR3 spans 15 residues. V was clipped by 4 bases and J by 0 bases, with 10 bases between them. Germline-derived CDR1 and CDR2 are ENHRY and SYGVKD. CDR3 amino acids: CAISGASSSYNEQFF. CDR3 sequence (DNA): TGTGCCATCAGTGGGGCCTCGAGCTCCTACAATGAGCAGTTCTTC.

This clone is a singleton in its sample. This chain links TRBV7-8 with TRBJ2-5, with 11 bases that match TRBD2. This CDR3 contains 14 residues. Looked up from germline, CDR1 is SGHVS and CDR2 is FQNEAQ. V lost 5 bases and J lost 3; bases outside the gene matches: 2. The CDR3, as DNA: TGTGCCAGCAGCCTACTAGCGGGGGAAGAGACCCAGTACTTC. Translation: CASSLLAGEETQYF.

J is TRBJ1-1 and V is TRBV7-9; the match to TRBD1 covers 8 bases. The CDR3 loop spans 14 amino acids. V shed 8 bases and J 0 bases; nucleotides not matched to a gene: 5. The V gene's germline CDR1 is SEHNR and CDR2 FQNEAQ (reference sequence). CDR3 in DNA: TGTGCCAGCGAGGGGACAGGAATGAACACTGAAGCTTTCTTT. This sequence encodes CASEGTGMNTEAFF. The variable domain in full, completed from reference TRBV7-9 and TRBJ1-1, reads DTGVSQNPRHKITKRGQNVTFRCDPISEHNRLYWYRQTLGQGPEFLTYFQNEAQLEKSRLLSDRFSAERPKGSFSTLEIQRTEQGDSAMYLCASEGTGMNTEAFFGQGTRLTVV.

This chain joins TRBV3-1 (or the pseudogene TRBV3-2) and TRBJ1-1; 9 nucleotides agree with TRBD1. This CDR3 is 17 amino acids long. CDR1 and CDR2 from the germline V gene are LGHDT and YNNKEL (reference sequence). The J segment lost 4 bases and the V segment lost 1 base, leaving 10 bases of the junction unmatched. The CDR3 DNA reads TGTGCCAGCAGCCAAGTTCGAGAGGGACAGGGAGGCACTGAAGCTTTCTTT. Its translation is CASSQVREGQGGTEAFF.